This T cell receptor (beta chain) was captured by sequencing in a study of Graves' ophthalmopathy and Graves' hyperthyroidism. This clonotype has at least ten counts. CDR3 length equals 13 residues. Germline CDR1 is SGHVS and CDR2 is FQNEAQ. Trimming left V 5 bases short and J 4 bases short, with 11 bases between. The sequenced template was RNA, covering the TCR beta CDR3 region. The library came from an HTBI-primed first-round RT-PCR and a second-round multiplex PCR. TCRdb used MiXCR to reprocess the multiplex PCR reads, holding one entry per CDR3 protein. The profile shows more than 1,000,000 distinct CDR3 sequences, about two fifths of them singletons. Other autoimmune diseases, uncontrolled infections, pregnancy or lactation ruled patients out of participation. The diagnostic workup employed clinical symptoms, serum thyroxine, TRAb, thyroid ultrasound and orbital computed tomography.

The receptor was derived from an adult man with Graves' hyperthyroidism. The sample taken for sequencing was peripheral blood or thyroid tissue (not recorded which). The chain is built from TRBV7-8 and TRBJ2-5; D uncertain. Here the CDR3 reads CASSKNRRETQYF. CDR3 bases: TGTGCCAGCAGCAAGAATAGACGAGAGACCCAGTACTTC.